The clone carrying this T cell receptor (beta chain) has just a few counts. Its specificity is unknown. CDR3 size: 12 residues. The V gene lost 7 bases and the J gene lost 6 bases, with 10 bases spanning the gap. Per the germline V gene, CDR1 is LNHDA and CDR2 is SQIVND (reference sequence). These data come from a study of T cell responses to AZD1222 COVID-19 vaccine. As for the study in general: The study pooled second doses at about 4 or about 12 weeks.

General study points: Spike-spanning, vaccine-associated CD4 TCRs were dominant at 160-218 and 743-854. Donors in the cohort were predominantly white British and more often female, and clonal diversity was possibly underestimated.

Profiling relied on immunoSEQ multiplex PCR, and the TCRdb table lists in-frame clones only, not all of them. The profile covers about 120,000 clones, with approximately 90% appearing a single time and 12% taken by the ten largest. This clonotype originated in an adult in good health. The sequences come from peripheral blood, collected on day 0 of AZD1222 vaccination. The V and J genes are TRBV19 and TRBJ1-5; D is perhaps TRBD1 (5 bases). DNA of the CDR3: TGTGCCAGTAATAGCGGGGGTCAGCCCCAGCATTTT. Its protein product is CASNSGGQPQHF.